This T cell receptor (beta chain) was retrieved from a study of shared clonotypes between healthy human individuals. Study-wide results and caveats: Sorted-subset samples were not fully sequenced, rarefaction indicated.

Measured with immunoSEQ multiplex PCR; TCRdb has only the in-frame clones, and not every one. This sample has 760,000 or so clones, with around 96% found just once. Cells designated naive CD8 were CD45RO-negative and were positively selected for CCR7, with terminally differentiated effector memory CD45RA+ cells excluded. This clone was counted once. Its antigen is unidentified. The clonotype was recovered from a man aged 30 to 39 in good health. Sequencing input: naive CD8+ T cells sorted from blood.

The CDR3 is CASRTVGDSYEQYF. The CDR3 region has the DNA TGTGCCAGCAGGACAGTTGGAGACTCCTACGAGCAGTACTTC. V usage is TRBV6-1 and J usage is TRBJ2-7, with D possibly matching TRBD1 (5 bases). The CDR3 contains 14 residues. The germline V gene has CDR1 MNHNS and CDR2 SASEGT. V lost 6 bases to trimming and J lost 0 bases, with 12 bases between them.